Shown below are 29 T cell receptor beta chains from a single sample sequenced in a study of blood T cell repertoires in COVID-19. Repertoires were generated with immunoSEQ multiplex PCR, while TCRdb's copy carries only in-frame clones and drops some. The sample carries approximately 90,000 clones, almost 85% recorded once. The sequencing input was peripheral blood. These receptors were collected from a woman older than 75 with acute or convalescent COVID-19.

This clone was recorded only once. The chain employs TRBV9 and TRBJ2-1; 9 bases fit TRBD2. The germline CDR1 and CDR2 sequences are SGDLS and YYNGEE. With V trimmed by 2 bases and J by 2 bases, 5 bases remained unmatched. The CDR3 loop spans 16 amino acids. The CDR3 bases are TGTGCCAGCAGCGTTCTGTCTAGCGGGGCCTACAATGAGCAGTTCTTC. It codes for CASSVLSSGAYNEQFF.

The chain is built from TRBV28 and TRBJ2-5, with TRBD1 identical over 11 bases. Germline loops: CDR1 MDHEN, CDR2 SYDVKM. J was trimmed by 5 bases and V by 4 bases; bases with no gene match: 6. The CDR3 loop spans 15 amino acids. CDR3 region: CASSSPGQGVETQYF. In DNA, the CDR3 is TGTGCCAGCAGTTCTCCGGGACAGGGGGTTGAGACCCAGTACTTC.

The chain employs TRBV5-1 and TRBJ1-2; a weak D match, TRBD1 (5 bases). The CDR3 totals 14 residues. Germline V gene lookup returns CDR1 SGHRS and CDR2 YFSETQ. With 0 bases removed from V and 6 bases from J, the gap between germline ends came to 12 bases. The CDR3 DNA reads TGCGCCAGCAGCTTGGGGGGCCCCCCGGATGGCTACACCTTC. This codes for CASSLGGPPDGYTF. The variable domain in full, completed from reference TRBV5-1 and TRBJ1-2, reads KAGVTQTPRYLIKTRGQQVTLSCSPISGHRSVSWYQQTPGQGLQFLFEYFSETQRNKGNFPGRFSGRQFSNSRSEMNVSTLELGDSALYLCASSLGGPPDGYTFGSGTRLTVV.

The J gene is TRBJ1-4, the V gene TRBV7-8, with 7 nucleotides matching TRBD1. The germline V gene encodes CDR1 SGHVS and CDR2 FQNEAQ. V was clipped by 5 bases and J by 6 bases; unmatched bases: 6. CDR3 length: 14 amino acids. The CDR3 DNA follows: TGTGCCAGCAGCCCACAGGGGTTGTATGAAAAACTGTTTTTT. The encoded protein is CASSPQGLYEKLFF.

The chain links TRBV3-1 (or the pseudogene TRBV3-2) to TRBJ2-7; D is possibly TRBD2 (6 bases). The CDR3 length is 15 residues. V was pared by 2 bases and J by 4 bases, with 15 bases between. Germline values: CDR1 LGHDT, CDR2 YNNKEL (reference sequence). CDR3 nucleotide sequence: TGTGCCAGCAGCCAATTTGGGGGGAATCTATACGAGCAGTACTTC. Protein: CASSQFGGNLYEQYF.

This clone was recorded a few times. Other DNA sequences in the same sample also yield this CDR3. V and J are TRBV11-2 and TRBJ2-7; D not certain. The V gene's germline CDR1 is SGHAT and CDR2 FQNNGV. The ends were cut back, 3 bases at V and 0 bases at J, with 6 bases in the middle. The CDR3 has 13 residues. CDR3 DNA: TGTGCCAGCAGCTTGAGAAGCTCCTACGAGCAGTACTTC. It encodes CASSLRSSYEQYF.

This clone has a handful of counts. This chain connects TRBV12-5 to TRBJ1-4, with TRBD1 matching over 7 bases. V was pared by 1 base and J by 7 bases, with 3 bases of the junction left unmatched. This CDR3 contains 14 residues. Germline lookup yields CDR1 LGHNT and CDR2 FRNRAP. The CDR3 protein is CASGLGGQFEKLFF. The CDR3 nucleotides read TGTGCTAGTGGTTTGGGGGGACAGTTTGAAAAACTGTTTTTT.

The genes are TRBV21-1 and TRBJ2-4; the DNA was not used to check the table's D call, TRBD2. TRBV21-1 is annotated as a pseudogene. This CDR3 spans 17 amino acids. In DNA, the CDR3 is TGTGCCAGCAGCCCCTGGAGAGGTTTACTAGCCAAAAACATTCAGTACTTC. Translation gives CASSPWRGLLAKNIQYF.

The gene calls are TRBV4-1 and TRBJ1-5, with D perhaps TRBD1 (5 bases). The CDR3 has 16 amino acids. Germline lookup yields CDR1 MGHRA and CDR2 YSYEKL. Trimming took off 0 bases at V and 4 bases at J, with 13 bases between the two ends. The CDR3 nucleotides read TGCGCCAGCAGCCAAGATCAGGGAGGTGGGAATCAGCCCCAGCATTTT. Protein sequence: CASSQDQGGGNQPQHF.

This sequence joins TRBV12-3 or TRBV12-4 and TRBJ2-7; D unresolved. The V end lost 2 bases, the J end lost 3 bases, and 5 bases lay between the germline ends. The CDR3 length is 12 residues. CDR3 in DNA: TGTGCCAGCAGTTTATTTAGCTACGAGCAGTACTTC. It encodes CASSLFSYEQYF.

The chain combines TRBV7-2 with TRBJ2-2, with 16 positions matching TRBD2. V lost 4 bases, J lost 5 bases, and 10 bases stayed unmatched. Germline CDR1 SGHTA, CDR2 FQGNSA. This CDR3 is 19 amino acids long. Here the CDR3 DNA reads TGTGCCAGCAGCTCAATGGCGGGGACTAGCGGGAGGGGGACCGGGGAGCTGTTTTTT. Its protein is CASSSMAGTSGRGTGELFF.

The chain combines TRBV27 with TRBJ2-2; D might be TRBD1 (5 bases). There are 14 residues in the CDR3. Trimming took 7 bases from V and 3 from J, leaving 12 bases between them. Germline loops: CDR1 MNHEY, CDR2 SMNVEV (reference sequence). The CDR3 loop reads CASTKGIYTGELFF. In DNA, the CDR3 is TGTGCCAGCACTAAGGGGATATACACCGGGGAGCTGTTTTTT.

The V call is TRBV11-2, the J call TRBJ1-1, with D unclear. The CDR3 runs to 12 residues. Germline V gene data show CDR1 as SGHAT and CDR2 as FQNNGV. With 2 bases removed from V and 8 bases from J, the gap between germline ends came to 9 bases. Here the CDR3 DNA reads TGTGCCAGCAGCTTAAGTAGCGGCGAAGCTTTCTTT. It is translated as CASSLSSGEAFF. Full variable domain (outside the CDR3, taken from reference TRBV11-2 and TRBJ1-1): EAGVAQSPRYKIIEKRQSVAFWCNPISGHATLYWYQQILGQGPKLLIQFQNNGVVDDSQLPKDRFSAERLKGVDSTLKIQPAKLEDSAVYLCASSLSSGEAFFGQGTRLTVV.

This CDR3 reads CASSTRTSGSYNEQFF. The CDR3 region has the DNA TGTGCCAGCAGCACCCGGACTAGCGGTTCCTACAATGAGCAGTTCTTC. V usage is TRBV9 and J usage is TRBJ2-1; 10 nucleotides agree with TRBD2. Unmatched junction bases numbered 5, after V lost 4 bases and J lost 1 base. Germline V CDR1 and CDR2: SGDLS, YYNGEE. The CDR3 extends over 16 amino acids.

The gene calls are TRBV5-1 and TRBJ1-6, with 8 bases lining up with TRBD1. This CDR3 comprises 19 residues. Trimming removed 0 bases from V and 8 bases from J; junction bases left unmatched: 16. Germline values: CDR1 SGHRS, CDR2 YFSETQ. In DNA form, the CDR3 reads TGCGCCAGCAGCTTGGCACCTTCTGGACAGGGTGCCGGGGATTCACCCCTCCACTTT. Translated: CASSLAPSGQGAGDSPLHF.

The gene calls are TRBV28 and TRBJ2-2; 8 bases align to TRBD1. Germline-derived CDR1 and CDR2 are MDHEN and SYDVKM. CDR3 length: 13 amino acids. After removal of 6 bases from V and 6 bases from J, the junction contained 3 bases not matched to a gene. CDR3 in DNA: TGTGCCAGCAGGGACAGGGTCGCCGGGGAGCTGTTTTTT. It encodes CASRDRVAGELFF.

This clone occurred a few times. The chain employs TRBV5-1 and TRBJ2-3, with 10 positions matching TRBD2. Germline CDR1 SGHRS, CDR2 YFSETQ. The CDR3 runs 15 residues. Germline trimming cut 7 bases from V and 5 bases from J; bases unmatched to any gene: 10. The CDR3 region has the DNA TGCGCCAGCTGTATGAGCGGGAGGGGAGAAGATACGCAGTATTTT. Amino acids: CASCMSGRGEDTQYF.

This chain uses TRBV6-5 with TRBJ1-1; D gene uncertain. V lost 8 bases to trimming and J lost 5 bases, with 9 bases between them. The CDR3 runs 11 residues. The germline gives CDR1 MNHEY, CDR2 SVGAGI. The CDR3: CASYWETEAFF. CDR3 DNA sequence: TGTGCCAGCTATTGGGAGACTGAAGCTTTCTTT.

This clone was seen more than once but under ten times. The chain carries TRBV7-9 and TRBJ1-1; tentative D call: TRBD1 (6 bases). Between the trimmed V and J ends, which lost 3 bases and 0 bases, there was a span of 11 bases. CDR1 SEHNR and CDR2 FQNEAQ come from the germline V gene (reference sequence). The CDR3 has 15 amino acids. CDR3 sequence: CASSFQTGLNTEAFF. In DNA form, the CDR3 reads TGTGCCAGCAGCTTCCAGACAGGCTTGAACACTGAAGCTTTCTTT.

This clone was detected a few times. The chain recombines TRBV11-2 with TRBJ2-3; TRBD2 aligns across 8 bases. From germline, CDR1 is SGHAT and CDR2 FQNNGV. Unmatched junction bases numbered 6, after V lost 5 bases and J lost 2 bases. The CDR3 totals 15 residues. The CDR3: CASSPLAVNTDTQYF. The DNA for the CDR3 is TGTGCCAGCAGCCCACTAGCGGTTAACACAGATACGCAGTATTTT.

The chain links TRBV6-5 to TRBJ1-2, with unresolved D. The germline gives CDR1 MNHEY, CDR2 SVGAGI. This CDR3 contains 13 residues. V dropped 6 bases and J dropped 6 bases, with 14 bases sitting between them. CDR3 region: CASRPGVFHGYTF. The CDR3 DNA reads as TGTGCCAGCAGGCCCGGGGTATTCCATGGCTACACCTTC.

About this clone: A junction boundary mismatches the germline segment, possibly from a read error. V is TRBV28 and J is TRBJ2-2; D possibly corresponds to TRBD1 (5 bases). Germline loops: CDR1 MDHEN, CDR2 SYDVKM. This CDR3 is built from 15 residues. CDR3 nucleotide sequence: TGTGCCAGCAGTTTACTAGGGGCCAACATCGGGGAGCTGTTTTTT. It yields the protein CASSLLGANIGELFF.

J is TRBJ2-7 and V is TRBV5-1; 7 nucleotides match TRBD2. The CDR3 contains 13 residues. CDR1 and CDR2 from the germline V gene are SGHRS and YFSETQ. V lost 4 bases to trimming and J lost 6 bases; unmatched junction nucleotides: 7. CDR3 sequence (DNA): TGCGCCAGCAGCCCCGAACTAGCGTCCGAGCAGTACTTC. Its protein product is CASSPELASEQYF.

The chain is built from TRBV7-9 and TRBJ1-2; 9 bases fit TRBD1. CDR3 length equals 16 residues. Per germline, CDR1 SEHNR and CDR2 FQNEAQ (reference sequence). V lost 5 bases and J lost 8; bases outside the gene matches: 15. DNA for the CDR3: TGTGCCAGCAGCCCTGCCATGGGACAGGGACTAGGGGGCTACACCTTC. It translates to CASSPAMGQGLGGYTF.

This sequence joins TRBV11-2 and TRBJ1-4; TRBD1 matches 7 bases. V shed 5 bases, J shed 7 bases, and the junction held 10 bases outside the gene matches. This CDR3 spans 15 amino acids. Germline loops: CDR1 SGHAT, CDR2 FQNNGV. The CDR3 region has the DNA TGTGCCAGCAGCGCCACCGGGACAGCTTCTGAAAAACTGTTTTTT. Translated, it gives CASSATGTASEKLFF. Drawing the rest from reference TRBV11-2 and TRBJ1-4, the complete variable domain is EAGVAQSPRYKIIEKRQSVAFWCNPISGHATLYWYQQILGQGPKLLIQFQNNGVVDDSQLPKDRFSAERLKGVDSTLKIQPAKLEDSAVYLCASSATGTASEKLFFGSGTQLSVL.

V gene TRBV4-1 combines with J gene TRBJ2-5, with D possibly matching TRBD2 (6 bases). The germline V gene encodes CDR1 MGHRA and CDR2 YSYEKL. This CDR3 is built from 14 residues. Trimming stripped 3 bases from V and 1 base from J, with 9 bases between. The CDR3 protein is CASSHSGLQETQYF. In DNA form, the CDR3 reads TGCGCCAGCAGCCACTCGGGACTCCAAGAGACCCAGTACTTC.

This sequence joins TRBV7-9 and TRBJ2-7; maybe TRBD2 (5 bases). The CDR3 sequence is 15 residues long. From germline, CDR1 is SEHNR and CDR2 FQNEAQ (reference sequence). V was trimmed by 4 bases and J by 5 bases, leaving 18 bases between them. Written as DNA, the CDR3 is TGTGCCAGCAGCTCAACTTCCTTGGGAGTACACGAGCAGTACTTC. Encoded protein: CASSSTSLGVHEQYF.

This rearrangement joins TRBV7-6 to TRBJ2-2; the match to TRBD1 covers 7 bases. CDR3 length: 15 amino acids. Germline CDR1 is SGHVS and CDR2 is FNYEAQ. After removal of 5 bases from V and 5 bases from J, the junction contained 8 bases not matched to a gene. CDR3 protein: CASSRGQARTGELFF. CDR3 DNA sequence: TGTGCCAGCAGCCGAGGACAGGCTAGGACCGGGGAGCTGTTTTTT.

The chain combines TRBV18 with TRBJ1-3; unclear D gene. Germline V gene sequence: CDR1 KGHSH, CDR2 LQKENI. Trimming stripped 2 bases from V and 0 bases from J, with 11 bases between. The CDR3 consists of 16 residues. In DNA, the CDR3 is TGTGCCAGCTCACCATCGGACTCACTCTCTGGAAACACCATATATTTT. Amino acid sequence: CASSPSDSLSGNTIYF.